This T cell receptor beta chain was documented in a study of T-cell memory formation after mild COVID-19. General study findings and limits: Whether day 37 second-wave clones are SARS-CoV-2-specific was not confirmed.

TCRdb re-analysed the 5' RACE reads in MiXCR, keeping a single row per CDR3 protein. The sample has 300,000 or so distinct CDR3 sequences; under 20% are singletons. This CDR3 contains 16 residues. V lost 5 bases and J lost 1; bases outside the gene matches: 4. Germline CDR1 and CDR2: SGHTA and FQGNSA. With regard to this clonotype: The antigen is unknown.

The chain uses TRBV7-2 and TRBJ1-6; the match to TRBD1 covers 8 bases. The receptor was isolated from a man aged 18 to 30 who had mild COVID-19 (a few samples of this study predate the infection). Cell type and time point are not known. Sequenced material: PBMCs or a T cell subset sorted from them (not recorded which). The CDR3: CASSPDRGSYNSPLHF. Here the CDR3 DNA reads TGTGCCAGCAGCCCCGACAGGGGATCCTATAATTCACCCCTCCACTTT. Full variable domain (outside the CDR3, taken from reference TRBV7-2 and TRBJ1-6): GAGVSQSPSNKVTEKGKDVELRCDPISGHTALYWYRQSLGQGLEFLIYFQGNSAPDKSGLPSDRFSAERTGGSVSTLTIQRTQQEDSAVYLCASSPDRGSYNSPLHFGNGTRLTVT.